This T cell receptor (beta chain) is from a study of cytotoxic CD8 clonotypes in ibrutinib-treated CLL. Background on the study: Within the patient group, 11 were relapsed/refractory and some 15 treatment-naive, and approximately 17 were IGHV unmutated. Samples averaged approximately 260,000 productive templates and around 91,000 productive rearrangements.

V lost 0 bases and J lost 3; bases outside the gene matches: 6. The CDR3 length is 16 residues. The germline V gene has CDR1 SGHRS and CDR2 YFSETQ. Method: immunoSEQ multiplex PCR; TCRdb's copy keeps in-frame clones and lacks some. Among tens of thousands of clones listed, 54% were seen once. Concerning this clone: Antigen: not known.

Study-wide results and caveats: Different sampling times were used for sustained-remission and progressing patients. Starting clonality was above that of age-matched healthy donors and tracked circulating CD8+ T-cell counts.

The gene calls are TRBV5-1 and TRBJ2-7, with TRBD2 matching 10 bases. The receptor was isolated from a human donor with chronic lymphocytic leukemia. The material sequenced was PBMCs, taken at disease progression, from a patient treated with ibrutinib. The CDR3 DNA is TGCGCCAGCAGCTTGGCCCCTAGCGGGGGACTCTACGAGCAGTACTTC. Its protein is CASSLAPSGGLYEQYF.